The 27 T cell receptor beta chains below all came from one sample that was sequenced in a study of T-cell reconstitution after alpha-beta-depleted transplantation in children. This sample's TCRbeta library carried unique molecular identifier barcodes. TCRdb used MiXCR to reprocess the PCR reads, holding one entry per CDR3 protein. The table shows approximately 110,000 distinct CDR3 sequences, with around 23% occurring only once. The specimen comprised PBMCs, mostly from graft donor cells, sampled 180 days after TCRalphabeta/CD19-depleted stem cell transplant. The receptors were gathered from a male patient between 2 and 15 years old who had a stem cell transplant for chronic granulomatous disease, so the T cells may come from the graft donor.

The CDR3 coding sequence is TGCGCCAGCAGCTTGGCCGCTCCGGGCTACGAGCAGTACTTC. Translation gives CASSLAAPGYEQYF. The chain links TRBV5-1 to TRBJ2-7; D is undetermined. Germline V gene data show CDR1 as SGHRS and CDR2 as YFSETQ. The CDR3 has 14 amino acids. The ends were cut back, 0 bases at V and 3 bases at J, with 10 bases in the middle.

This clonotype was found a few times. J is TRBJ2-1 and V is TRBV5-6; 11 nucleotides match TRBD2. The CDR3 loop spans 13 amino acids. Germline CDR1 reads SGHDT; CDR2 reads YYEEEE. With 2 bases clipped from V and 16 bases from J, the junction kept 8 bases outside the gene matches. CDR3: CASSLDRLAGNFF. The CDR3, as DNA: TGTGCCAGCAGCTTAGATAGACTAGCGGGGAATTTCTTC. The full variable domain, rest sourced from reference TRBV5-6 and TRBJ2-1, is DAGVTQSPTHLIKTRGQQVTLRCSPKSGHDTVSWYQQALGQGPQFIFQYYEEEERQRGNFPDRFSGHQFPNYSSELNVNALLLGDSALYLCASSLDRLAGNFFGPGTRLTVL.

This clonotype has only a few counts. The chain recombines TRBV6-2 or TRBV6-3 with TRBJ1-5, with D tentatively TRBD1 (6 bases). CDR3 length equals 15 residues. V dropped 6 bases and J dropped 0 bases, with 12 bases sitting between them. The V gene's germline CDR1 is MNHEY and CDR2 SVGEGT. CDR3 in DNA: TGTGCCAGCAGCACCGGGACACTTAGCAATCAGCCCCAGCATTTT. Residues: CASSTGTLSNQPQHF.

The J gene is TRBJ2-3, the V gene TRBV5-1; tentatively, D is TRBD2 (5 bases). CDR1 and CDR2 from the germline V gene are SGHRS and YFSETQ. The CDR3 contains 12 residues. V was pared by 4 bases and J by 5 bases, with 8 bases between. CDR3 in amino acids: CASSLSGDTQYF. The CDR3 nucleotides read TGCGCCAGCAGCCTGAGCGGAGATACGCAGTATTTT.

The chain carries TRBV12-3 or TRBV12-4 and TRBJ2-7; TRBD1 matches 9 bases. The ends lost 6 bases at V and 3 bases at J; junction bases unmatched: 3. CDR3 size: 13 residues. This chain's CDR3 is CASSGDRDYEQYF. The CDR3 DNA is TGTGCCAGCAGCGGGGACAGGGACTACGAGCAGTACTTC.

This clonotype appeared a few times. The rearrangement joins TRBV20-1 to TRBJ2-5; the D call may be TRBD1 or TRBD2 (5 bases each). Germline V lookup: CDR1 DFQATT, CDR2 SNEGSKA (reference sequence). This CDR3 is built from 13 residues. V lost 3 bases, J lost 1 base, and 9 bases lay in between. DNA for the CDR3: TGCAGTGCTAGCGGGGCGATCCAAGAGACCCAGTACTTC. It translates to CSASGAIQETQYF.

This clonotype has a count of ten or more. The V call is TRBV9, the J call TRBJ2-1, with D perhaps being TRBD1 or TRBD2 (6 bases each). CDR1 is SGDLS and CDR2 is YYNGEE in the germline V gene. Trimming stripped 5 bases from V and 8 bases from J, with 17 bases between. The CDR3 extends over 14 amino acids. This CDR3 reads CASSVQGGGYEQFF. CDR3 in DNA: TGTGCCAGCAGTGTCCAAGGAGGGGGGTATGAGCAGTTCTTC.

This sequence joins TRBV20-1 and TRBJ2-3, with 11 bases lining up with TRBD2. Germline loops: CDR1 DFQATT, CDR2 SNEGSKA (reference sequence). V lost 4 bases to trimming and J lost 9 bases; unmatched junction nucleotides: 18. This CDR3 is built from 17 residues. Here the CDR3 DNA reads TGCAGTGCTAAACCCATGCAGGGACTAGCGGCCCATGGGACGCAGTATTTT. Its protein product is CSAKPMQGLAAHGTQYF.

There are a few counts of this clonotype. The chain is built from TRBV5-1 and TRBJ2-3, with a possible D match to TRBD1 (6 bases). V dropped 5 bases and J dropped 5 bases, with 18 bases sitting between them. The CDR3 runs 15 residues. Germline loops: CDR1 SGHRS, CDR2 YFSETQ. The CDR3: CASSPGEARGDTQYF. Written as DNA, the CDR3 is TGCGCCAGCAGTCCAGGGGAAGCGAGAGGAGATACGCAGTATTTT.

This clonotype was detected ten times or more. The gene calls are TRBV7-2 and TRBJ2-7; D possibly corresponds to TRBD2 (6 bases). Trimming removed 5 bases at V and 6 bases at J, with 23 bases between. Germline CDR1 reads SGHTA; CDR2 reads FQGNSA. The CDR3 extends over 16 amino acids. CDR3 protein: CASSVVLGAGPIEQYF. The CDR3, as DNA: TGTGCCAGCAGCGTAGTTCTGGGTGCGGGACCGATCGAGCAGTACTTC.

This clonotype was observed a handful of times. The genes are TRBV20-1 and TRBJ2-7; D remains unclear. Trimming cost V 2 bases and J 1 base, with 9 bases left between them. The CDR3 contains 13 residues. Germline V gives CDR1 DFQATT, CDR2 SNEGSKA (reference sequence). The CDR3 nucleotides read TGCAGTGCTAGACAGGTGACATCCTACGAGCAGTACTTC. This sequence encodes CSARQVTSYEQYF.

This clonotype was seen more than once but under ten times. This chain connects TRBV29-1 to TRBJ1-4, with D possibly matching TRBD1 (5 bases). This CDR3 has 12 amino acids. CDR1 and CDR2 (germline): SQVTM, ANQGSEA. The V end lost 4 bases, the J end lost 7 bases, and 10 bases lay between the germline ends. The CDR3 reads CSVVTGGEKLFF. CDR3 in DNA: TGCAGCGTTGTAACAGGTGGTGAAAAACTGTTTTTT.

This clonotype was counted many times. The chain links TRBV7-2 to TRBJ1-1, with TRBD1 as a possible D gene (5 bases). Germline V gives CDR1 SGHTA, CDR2 FQGNSA. CDR3 length equals 16 residues. Trimming cost V 1 base and J 0 bases, with 12 bases left between them. The CDR3 is CASSLGPRVLNTEAFF. CDR3 sequence (DNA): TGTGCCAGCAGCTTAGGCCCCAGGGTTCTGAACACTGAAGCTTTCTTT. The complete variable domain, with remaining parts taken from reference TRBV7-2 and TRBJ1-1, reads GAGVSQSPSNKVTEKGKDVELRCDPISGHTALYWYRQSLGQGLEFLIYFQGNSAPDKSGLPSDRFSAERTGGSVSTLTIQRTQQEDSAVYLCASSLGPRVLNTEAFFGQGTRLTVV.

The chain links TRBV12-3 or TRBV12-4 to TRBJ1-5; D remains ambiguous. Trimming shortened V by 3 bases and J by 2 bases, and 11 bases separated the two germline ends. This CDR3 spans 15 amino acids. The CDR3 reads CASSFRVGGNQPQHF. The CDR3 DNA sequence: TGTGCCAGCAGTTTTCGGGTTGGGGGCAATCAGCCCCAGCATTTT.

This clonotype was counted at least ten times. The chain is built from TRBV10-3 and TRBJ2-1, with 11 bases lining up with TRBD2. Germline V gene sequence: CDR1 ENHRY, CDR2 SYGVKD. This CDR3 has 15 residues. Trimming removed 0 bases from V and 9 bases from J; junction bases left unmatched: 4. In DNA, the CDR3 is TGTGCCATCAGTGAGTCAATAGCGGGGGGGATTGAGCAGTTCTTC. It is translated as CAISESIAGGIEQFF.

This clonotype was detected only a few times. The chain has TRBV25-1 and TRBJ2-7; TRBD2 matches 14 bases. Trimming removed 3 bases from V and 6 bases from J; junction bases left unmatched: 13. The CDR3 loop spans 18 amino acids. Germline assignment: CDR1 MGHDK and CDR2 SYGVNS. Here the CDR3 reads CASSDPRTSGRPPGEQYF. CDR3 sequence (DNA): TGTGCCAGCAGTGACCCTCGGACTAGCGGGAGGCCTCCCGGCGAGCAGTACTTC.

In this sample, this clonotype turned up a few times. CDR3 amino acids: CASSLIGQGTYGYTF. The CDR3 DNA reads TGTGCCAGCAGCTTGATCGGACAGGGAACCTATGGCTACACCTTC. V and J are TRBV5-5 and TRBJ1-2, with 8 nucleotides matching TRBD1. This CDR3 is 15 amino acids long. Germline values: CDR1 SGHKS, CDR2 YYEKEE (reference sequence). The trim removed 1 base at V and 4 bases at J, leaving 6 bases unmatched.

This clonotype came up a few times. The CDR3 bases are TGTGCCAGCACTCTAACCGGACAGAGGGGCGTCGGCTACACCTTC. As protein: CASTLTGQRGVGYTF. V usage is TRBV12-3 or TRBV12-4 and J usage is TRBJ1-2; TRBD1 is a possible D gene (6 bases). The CDR3 consists of 15 residues. Trimming took 7 bases from V and 8 from J, leaving 23 bases between them.

At least ten counts were recorded for this clonotype. V and J are TRBV12-3 or TRBV12-4 and TRBJ1-2; the match to TRBD1 covers 8 bases. The CDR3 sequence is 13 residues long. V lost 3 bases, J lost 8 bases, and 5 bases stayed unmatched. The CDR3 sequence is CASSFQGARGYTF. As DNA, the CDR3 is TGTGCCAGCAGTTTTCAGGGGGCACGAGGCTACACCTTC.

This clonotype was counted between two and nine times. This sequence joins TRBV7-7 and TRBJ1-3; D unclear. The CDR3 is 15 residues long. Trimming removed 5 bases at V and 2 bases at J, with 13 bases between. CDR1 is SSHAT and CDR2 is FNYEAQ in the germline V gene (reference sequence). The CDR3 loop is CASSLNFGTGNTIYF. CDR3 nucleotides: TGTGCCAGCAGCCTTAATTTCGGGACTGGAAACACCATATATTTT.

This clonotype was picked up many times. The chain recombines TRBV3-1 with TRBJ2-1, with 7 nucleotides matching TRBD2. The CDR3 runs to 16 residues. Germline CDR1 is LGHDT and CDR2 is YNNKEL (reference sequence). V was clipped by 0 bases and J by 8 bases; unmatched bases: 10. The CDR3 sequence is CASSQEPRLARDEQFF. CDR3 bases: TGTGCCAGCAGCCAAGAGCCGAGACTAGCACGTGATGAGCAGTTCTTC.

This clonotype was observed at least ten times. This chain links TRBV29-1 with TRBJ2-3; either TRBD1 or TRBD2 may supply D (6 bases each). Per the germline V gene, CDR1 is SQVTM and CDR2 is ANQGSEA. The CDR3 loop spans 13 amino acids. V lost 4 bases and J lost 3, with 11 bases in between. CDR3 DNA sequence: TGCAGCGTTGGAAGGGGGGCGACAGATACGCAGTATTTT. It translates to CSVGRGATDTQYF.

This clonotype was observed many times. This sequence joins TRBV29-1 and TRBJ2-2, with TRBD1 matching 11 bases. CDR3 length: 13 residues. Germline V CDR1 and CDR2: SQVTM, ANQGSEA. V shed 5 bases, J shed 5 bases, and the junction held 1 base outside the gene matches. CDR3 in DNA: TGCAGCGTTAGGGACAGGGGGACCGGGGAGCTGTTTTTT. Translated: CSVRDRGTGELFF.

In this sample, this clonotype turned up many times. V and J are TRBV29-1 and TRBJ2-7; TRBD2 is a possible D gene (6 bases). The V gene lost 7 bases and the J gene lost 5 bases, with 21 bases spanning the gap. Germline loops: CDR1 SQVTM, CDR2 ANQGSEA. This CDR3 contains 14 residues. Here the CDR3 DNA reads TGCAGCGCTGCCTTTAGCGGAGCCGGGAACGAGCAGTACTTC. Encoded protein: CSAAFSGAGNEQYF.

V is TRBV27 and J is TRBJ2-3; 11 bases map to TRBD2. Germline V gives CDR1 MNHEY, CDR2 SMNVEV (reference sequence). V was pared by 8 bases and J by 6 bases, with 10 bases of the junction left unmatched. CDR3 length: 15 residues. As DNA, the CDR3 is TGTGCCAGCCAAAATCCACTAGCGGGAGATGATACGCAGTATTTT. Encoded protein: CASQNPLAGDDTQYF.

This clonotype was counted once. The junction does not match germline at one end; this may be a read error. V and J are TRBV24-1 and TRBJ2-3; D is uncertain. Germline CDR1 is KGHDR and CDR2 is SFDVKD. There are 14 residues in the CDR3. The chain's CDR3 is CATSGAGPTYTQYF. The CDR3 DNA sequence: TGTGCCACCAGTGGGGCCGGACCCACATATACGCAGTATTTT.

This chain's CDR3 is CASRRGLQGVKNIQYF. The DNA of the CDR3 is TGTGCCAGCAGGAGGGGCCTACAGGGAGTCAAAAACATTCAGTACTTC. The V and J genes are TRBV28 and TRBJ2-4; the D gene is possibly TRBD1 (6 bases). V gave up 6 bases and J gave up 3 bases, with 18 bases separating them. CDR3 size: 16 residues. Germline CDR1 is MDHEN and CDR2 is SYDVKM.